This T cell receptor (beta chain) was identified in a study of T-cell memory formation after mild COVID-19. Overall study findings and caveats: Those CD4+ clones that contracted were mainly in CM and EM (CD8+ ones in EMRA). Confirmation of SARS-CoV-2 specificity was lacking for second-wave clones peaking day 37.

This clonotype was detected ten times or more. The antigen is undetermined. The CDR3 totals 12 residues. Trimming removed 8 bases at V and 5 bases at J, with 13 bases between. Germline assignment: CDR1 MNHEY and CDR2 SVGEGT. From the 5' RACE reads, TCRdb called clonotypes with MiXCR, one entry per CDR3 protein. The sample lists roughly 130,000 distinct CDR3 sequences, around 15% occurring once. The clonotype comes from a man aged 18-30 years who had mild COVID-19 (a few samples of this study predate the infection). Cell type and time point are not known. The sequenced material came from PBMCs or a T cell subset sorted from them (not recorded which). The V call is TRBV6-2 or TRBV6-3, the J call TRBJ2-7; no definite D call. CDR3 bases: TGTGCCAGCTGGGGTTGGAGCGACGAGCAGTACGTC. Translating it yields CASWGWSDEQYV.